This TCR beta chain appears in the sequencing data of a study of CD8+CD57+ T cells in acquired aplastic anemia. Overall study: Sorting CD4+ and CD8+ cells gave DNA averaging 3.2 ug.

CD8+CD57+ cell expansion, shown by flow cytometry, had occurred in the patients selected for sequencing. Everyone among the patients had severe acquired aplastic anemia. Blood came from patients not yet given any therapy. TCR beta VDJ and CDR3 were profiled, and genomic DNA was the template. In TCRdb, the reads were re-called with MiXCR into one record per CDR3 protein. The table has about 160,000 distinct CDR3 sequences, less than 60% seen once. The CDR3 is made up of 15 amino acids. Unmatched junction bases numbered 9, after V lost 4 bases and J lost 4 bases. The germline gives CDR1 LNHDA, CDR2 SQIVND (reference sequence). This clonotype was detected a few times.

The rearrangement links TRBV19 to TRBJ2-7, with TRBD1 identical over 8 bases. The TCR sequence derives from a human donor with aplastic anemia. The sample taken for sequencing was sorted CD4+, CD8+, or CD8+CD57+ T cells (not recorded which) from PBMCs. CDR3 protein: CASSRTQGVDYEQYF. The CDR3 region has the DNA TGTGCCAGTAGTAGAACACAGGGGGTAGATTACGAGCAGTACTTC.